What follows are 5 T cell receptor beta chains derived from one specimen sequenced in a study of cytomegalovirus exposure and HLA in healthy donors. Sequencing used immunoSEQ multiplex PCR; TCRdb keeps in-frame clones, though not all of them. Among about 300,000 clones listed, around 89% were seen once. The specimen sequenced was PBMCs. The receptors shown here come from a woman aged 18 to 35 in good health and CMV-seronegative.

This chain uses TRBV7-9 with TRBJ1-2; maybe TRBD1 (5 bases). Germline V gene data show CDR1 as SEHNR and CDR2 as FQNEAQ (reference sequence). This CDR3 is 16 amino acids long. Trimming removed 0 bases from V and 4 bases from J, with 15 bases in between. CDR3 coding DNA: TGTGCCAGCAGCTTAGCGGGGTTACAGGCGTTCTATGGCTACACCTTC. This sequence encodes CASSLAGLQAFYGYTF.

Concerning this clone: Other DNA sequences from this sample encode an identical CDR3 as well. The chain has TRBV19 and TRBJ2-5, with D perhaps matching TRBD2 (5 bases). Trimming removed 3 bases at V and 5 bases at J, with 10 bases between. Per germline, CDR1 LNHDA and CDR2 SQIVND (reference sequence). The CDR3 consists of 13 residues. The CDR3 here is CASSIRTSETQYF. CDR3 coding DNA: TGTGCCAGTAGTATCCGCACTAGTGAGACCCAGTACTTC.

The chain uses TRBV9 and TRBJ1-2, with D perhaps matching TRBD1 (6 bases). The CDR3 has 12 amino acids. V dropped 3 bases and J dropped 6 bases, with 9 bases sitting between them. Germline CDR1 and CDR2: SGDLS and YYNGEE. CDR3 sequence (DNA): TGTGCCAGCAGCGACAGGGTGGATGGCTACACCTTC. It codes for CASSDRVDGYTF.

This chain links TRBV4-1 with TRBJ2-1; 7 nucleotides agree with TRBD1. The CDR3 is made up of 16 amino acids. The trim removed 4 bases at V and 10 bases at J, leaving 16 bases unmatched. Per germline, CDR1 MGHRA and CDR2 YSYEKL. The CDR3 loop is CASSPYGQERRGEQFF. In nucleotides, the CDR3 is TGCGCCAGCAGCCCATACGGACAGGAACGCCGTGGGGAGCAGTTCTTC.

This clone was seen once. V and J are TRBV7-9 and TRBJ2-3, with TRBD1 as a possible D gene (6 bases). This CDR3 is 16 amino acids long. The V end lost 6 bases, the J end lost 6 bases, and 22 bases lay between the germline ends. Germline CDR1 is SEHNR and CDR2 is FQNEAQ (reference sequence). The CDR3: CASRTIGAGAVDTQYF. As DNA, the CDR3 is TGTGCCAGCAGGACGATAGGGGCAGGGGCAGTGGATACGCAGTATTTT.